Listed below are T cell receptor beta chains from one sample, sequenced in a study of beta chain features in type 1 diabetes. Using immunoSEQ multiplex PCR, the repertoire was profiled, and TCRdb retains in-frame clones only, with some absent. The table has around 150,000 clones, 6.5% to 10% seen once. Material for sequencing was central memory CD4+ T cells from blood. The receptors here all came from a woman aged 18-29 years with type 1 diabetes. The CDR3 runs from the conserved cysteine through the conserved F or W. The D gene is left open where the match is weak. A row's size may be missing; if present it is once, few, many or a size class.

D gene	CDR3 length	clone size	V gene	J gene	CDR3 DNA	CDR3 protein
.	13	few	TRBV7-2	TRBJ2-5	TGTGCCAGCAGCTACAGGGTGCAAGAGACCCAGTACTTC	CASSYRVQETQYF
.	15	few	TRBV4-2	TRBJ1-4	TGTGCCAGCAGCCCAACCGGGACAACGAATGAAAAACTGTTTTTT	CASSPTGTTNEKLFF
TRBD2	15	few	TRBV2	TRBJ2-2	TGTGCCAGCAGCCCCAGCGGGAGATGGTCCGGGGAGCTGTTTTTT	CASSPSGRWSGELFF
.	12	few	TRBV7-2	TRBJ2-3	TGTGCCAGCAGCCCTACCACAGATACGCAGTATTTT	CASSPTTDTQYF
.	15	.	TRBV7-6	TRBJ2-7	TGTGCCAGCAGCTTAGAAGGGGATAGCTCCTACGAGCAGTACTTC	CASSLEGDSSYEQYF
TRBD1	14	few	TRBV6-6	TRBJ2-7	TGTGCCAGCAGGAACCAGGACAGGTTCCACGAGCAGTACTTC	CASRNQDRFHEQYF
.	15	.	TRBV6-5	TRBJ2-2	TGTGCCAGCAGTTACCCCACAGGGTCGGGCGGGGAGCTGTTTTTT	CASSYPTGSGGELFF
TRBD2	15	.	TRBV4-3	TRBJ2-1	TGCGCCAGCAGCCAAGGAGCCGGGACTAGCGGGAGGGCAATCTTC	CASSQGAGTSGRAIF
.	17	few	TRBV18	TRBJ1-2	TGTGCCAGCTCACCGGGACAAGGGAACCTTGCTAACTATGGCTACACCTTC	CASSPGQGNLANYGYTF
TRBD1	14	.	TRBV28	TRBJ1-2	TGTGCCAGCAGTCGACGACAGGGGCCCTATGGCTACACCTTC	CASSRRQGPYGYTF
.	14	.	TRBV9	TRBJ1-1	TGTGCCAGCAGCGTAGGGGGGCAAGACACTGAAGCTTTCTTT	CASSVGGQDTEAFF
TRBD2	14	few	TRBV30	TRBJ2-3	TGTGCCTGGACGACTAGCGGTAGCACAGATACGCAGTATTTT	CAWTTSGSTDTQYF
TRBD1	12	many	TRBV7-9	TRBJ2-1	TGTGCCAGCAGCGACAGGGGACTTGAGCAGTTCTTC	CASSDRGLEQFF
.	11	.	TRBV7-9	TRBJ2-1	TGTGCCAGCAGCTTGGAGGATGAGCAGTTCTTC	CASSLEDEQFF
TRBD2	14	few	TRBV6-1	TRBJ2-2	TGTGCCAGCAGCTTTAGCGGGAGACACGGGGAGCTGTTTTTT	CASSFSGRHGELFF
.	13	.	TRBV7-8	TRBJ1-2	TGTGCCAGCAGCTTAGGGGCAGTGGCCGGCTACACCTTC	CASSLGAVAGYTF
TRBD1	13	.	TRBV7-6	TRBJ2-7	TGTGCCAGCAGGTCCGGGACAGGGGGCGAGCAGTACTTC	CASRSGTGGEQYF
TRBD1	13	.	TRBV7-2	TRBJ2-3	TGTGCCAGCAGCCCGGACAGGGTGGATACGCAGTATTTT	CASSPDRVDTQYF
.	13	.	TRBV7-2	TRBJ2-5	TGTGCCAGCAGCTTAGTAGAGAGGGAGACCCAGTACTTC	CASSLVERETQYF
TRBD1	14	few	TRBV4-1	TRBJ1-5	TGCGCCAGCAGCCGGGACAGGGCTTCTCAGCCCCAGCATTTT	CASSRDRASQPQHF
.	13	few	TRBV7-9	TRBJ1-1	TGTGCCAGCAGCGCTATAGGGGGACCTGACGCTTTCTTT	CASSAIGGPDAFF
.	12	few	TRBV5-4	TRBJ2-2	TGTGCCAGCAGCTTGATCGGCGGGGAGCTGTTTTTT	CASSLIGGELFF
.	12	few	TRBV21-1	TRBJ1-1	TGTGCCAGCAGCAAAGGGGAGACTGAAGCTTTCTTT	CASSKGETEAFF
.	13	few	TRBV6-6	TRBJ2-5	TGTGCCAGCAGGGACAACAGGCAAGAGACCCAGTACTTC	CASRDNRQETQYF
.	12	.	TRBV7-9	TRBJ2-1	TGTGCCAGCAGCACATTTCACCATGAGCAGTTCTTC	CASSTFHHEQFF
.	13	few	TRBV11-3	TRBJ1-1	TGTGCCAGCAGCCCATCAGGGGATACTGAAGCTTTCTTT	CASSPSGDTEAFF
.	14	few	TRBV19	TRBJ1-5	TGTGCCAGTAGGCGACGGGAGGGCAATCAGCCCCAGCATTTT	CASRRREGNQPQHF
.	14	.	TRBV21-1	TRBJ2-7	TGTGCCAGCAGCGGGCGACAGGGTCAGTACGAGCAGTACTTC	CASSGRQGQYEQYF
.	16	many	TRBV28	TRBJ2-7	TGTGCCAGCAGTTCGGAAACGACTGAACTTACCTACGAGCAGTACTTC	CASSSETTELTYEQYF
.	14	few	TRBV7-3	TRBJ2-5	TGTGCCAGCAGCCTGACAGGAAACCAAGAGACCCAGTACTTC	CASSLTGNQETQYF
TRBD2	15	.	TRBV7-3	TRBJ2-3	TGTGCCAGCTCTGGACTAGCGGGAGGAGCAGATACGCAGTATTTT	CASSGLAGGADTQYF
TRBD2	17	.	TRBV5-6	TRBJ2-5	TGTGCCAGCAGCTTGCGGGCTAGCGGGAGGGGAAAAGAGACCCAGTACTTC	CASSLRASGRGKETQYF
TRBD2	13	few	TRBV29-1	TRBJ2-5	TGCAGCGTCACAGGACTAGCCCCAGAGACCCAGTACTTC	CSVTGLAPETQYF
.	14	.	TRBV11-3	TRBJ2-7	TGTGCCAGCAGCCCCCGCCGGGACTCCTACGAGCAGTACTTC	CASSPRRDSYEQYF
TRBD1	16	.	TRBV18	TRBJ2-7	TGTGCCAGCTCACCAACTTCAGGGGGTCATACCTACGAGCAGTACTTC	CASSPTSGGHTYEQYF
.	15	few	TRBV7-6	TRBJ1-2	TGTGCCAGCAGCCCGAACATTGGGCGGGACTATGGCTACACCTTC	CASSPNIGRDYGYTF
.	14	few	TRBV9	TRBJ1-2	TGTGCCAGCAGCGTCCACCAGGGGATTAATGGCTACACCTTC	CASSVHQGINGYTF
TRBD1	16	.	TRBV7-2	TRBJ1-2	TGTGCCAGCAACAAAAAGGTCGACAGGGAGGCCTATGGCTACACCTTC	CASNKKVDREAYGYTF
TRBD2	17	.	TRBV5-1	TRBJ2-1	TGCGCCAGCAGCTCCTTCCCACTAGCGGGAGGGGTCTATGAGCAGTTCTTC	CASSSFPLAGGVYEQFF
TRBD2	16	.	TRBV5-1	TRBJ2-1	TGCGCCAGCGCCCTACAGCTAGCGGGGGGGGAAAATGAGCAGTTCTTC	CASALQLAGGENEQFF
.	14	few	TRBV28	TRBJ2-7	TGTGCCAGCAGTTTTCCCGGGGGCGGGGGCGAGCAGTACTTC	CASSFPGGGGEQYF
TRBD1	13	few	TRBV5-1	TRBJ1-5	TGCGCCAGCAGCCCGGGACAGAATCAGCCCCAGCATTTT	CASSPGQNQPQHF
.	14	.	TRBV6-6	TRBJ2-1	TGTGCCAGCACCCGACAAAGCTCCTACAATGAGCAGTTCTTC	CASTRQSSYNEQFF
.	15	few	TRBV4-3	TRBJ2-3	TGCGCCAGCAGCCAAGTTGTGAGGGGCACAGATACGCAGTATTTT	CASSQVVRGTDTQYF
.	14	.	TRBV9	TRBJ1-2	TGTGCCAGCAGCGTAAATGCCGGGGGCTATGGCTACACCTTC	CASSVNAGGYGYTF